This TCR beta chain was sequenced during a study of T cell repertoires in ileal Crohn's disease. Across the study: Operated complications were stricturing disease (approximately 60%) and penetrating disease (around 40%). General observations from the study: Endoscopic recurrence occurred in every patient whose clonality exceeded 26.8%. High-frequency clones were more common in sorted CD8 than CD4 cells.

The assay was immunoSEQ multiplex PCR, and TCRdb's table has in-frame clones only and misses some. The sample includes nearly 11,000 clones, 79% of them seen just once. The CDR3 has 15 amino acids. Germline V gene lookup returns CDR1 SNHLY and CDR2 FYNNEI. V trimming: 2 bases; J trimming: 8 bases; junction bases outside the gene matches: 5. Comment on this clone: Its antigen remains unidentified.

The time point denotes: neoterminal ileum biopsy at postoperative endoscopy, about 6 months after surgery. V and J are TRBV2 and TRBJ2-2; 10 bases are a match to TRBD2. The source is an adult with Crohn's disease. What was sequenced was ileal tissue. CDR3 coding DNA: TGTGCCAGCAGTGAACGTCTACTAGCGGGGGGGGAGCTGTTTTTT. It codes for CASSERLLAGGELFF.